The 7 T cell receptor beta chains presented below share a single source sample, sequenced in a study of spatial heterogeneity in lung cancer. Using its own MiXCR run on the 5' RACE reads, TCRdb lists one record per CDR3 protein. The sample holds around 6,000 distinct CDR3 sequences, approximately 12% seen once. Indicated time point: sample taken at primary tumor resection. Here the sequenced sample was lung tissue, taken at surgery. All receptors derive from a human donor with early-stage non-small cell lung cancer.

This clonotype is judged medium-sized. As an off-target read in a library built for alpha chains, this beta chain has a frequency of little significance. The chain joins TRBV29-1 to TRBJ2-2; a weak D match, TRBD2 (6 bases). Trimming left V 7 bases short and J 1 base short, with 10 bases between. Per germline, CDR1 SQVTM and CDR2 ANQGSEA. This CDR3 has 13 amino acids. The CDR3, as DNA: TGCAGCGGTGGAGGGGAGAACACCGGGGAGCTGTTTTTT. Translating it yields CSGGGENTGELFF.

In its sample, this clonotype was seen many times. Because the library targeted alpha chains, this beta chain is an off-target read whose size means little. This chain links TRBV7-2 with TRBJ1-2, with D possibly matching TRBD1 (5 bases). V was pared by 1 base and J by 4 bases, with 13 bases between. The CDR3 has 15 residues. Germline V CDR1 and CDR2: SGHTA, FQGNSA. The CDR3 loop is CASSLVSQGSYGYTF. The DNA of the CDR3 is TGTGCCAGCAGCTTAGTTTCTCAGGGTAGCTATGGCTACACCTTC.

Relative to its sample, this clonotype is medium-sized (0.01 to 0.1%). With the library built for alpha chains, this beta chain is off target and its frequency is not meaningful. The genes are TRBV7-8 and TRBJ2-3; TRBD2 aligns across 15 bases. The CDR3 sequence is 17 residues long. Germline V gene data show CDR1 as SGHVS and CDR2 as FQNEAQ. V was pared by 5 bases and J by 1 base, with 4 bases of the junction left unmatched. The chain's CDR3 is CASSPRTSGRGTDTQYF. DNA of the CDR3: TGTGCCAGCAGCCCCCGGACTAGCGGGAGGGGCACAGATACGCAGTATTTT.

This clonotype has ten or more counts. This beta chain appears as a stray read in a library generated for alpha chains; its size is not informative. V and J are TRBV20-1 and TRBJ2-7; 9 bases match TRBD2. The germline CDR1 and CDR2 sequences are DFQATT and SNEGSKA (reference sequence). The junction had 15 bases not matched to a gene; V was cut back by 1 base and J by 5 bases. This CDR3 spans 17 amino acids. The CDR3 is CSARVLAGVSSPHEQYF. DNA for the CDR3: TGCAGTGCTAGAGTTTTAGCGGGAGTAAGTAGTCCCCACGAGCAGTACTTC.

The table lists this clonotype with many counts. For a library built for alpha chains, this beta chain is a stray read; little rests on its size. The chain joins TRBV10-3 to TRBJ1-5; a weak D match, TRBD1 (5 bases). Germline V CDR1 and CDR2: ENHRY, SYGVKD. V lost 0 bases to trimming and J lost 6 bases, with 9 bases between them. The CDR3 loop spans 14 amino acids. Here the CDR3 reads CAISESAGIQPQHF. The CDR3 DNA is TGTGCCATCAGTGAGTCGGCAGGGATTCAGCCCCAGCATTTT.

With respect to this clonotype: The library was designed around alpha chains, so this beta chain is a stray read whose abundance carries little weight. The chain recombines TRBV4-1 with TRBJ2-7; the match to TRBD2 covers 10 bases. This CDR3 comprises 15 residues. The junction had 7 bases not matched to a gene; V was cut back by 6 bases and J by 2 bases. Per the germline V gene, CDR1 is MGHRA and CDR2 is YSYEKL. The CDR3 loop reads CASSLTSGPTYEQYF. CDR3 in DNA: TGCGCCAGCAGTCTGACTAGCGGGCCGACCTACGAGCAGTACTTC.

This clonotype is medium-sized (0.01 to 0.1%). Within a library made for alpha chains, this beta chain is off target, and its count is uninformative. The V and J genes are TRBV20-1 and TRBJ2-3; D is perhaps TRBD2 (6 bases). The CDR3 length is 13 residues. Looked up from germline, CDR1 is DFQATT and CDR2 is SNEGSKA (reference sequence). Trimming stripped 8 bases from V and 2 bases from J, with 14 bases between. CDR3: CSPGGKTTDTQYF. CDR3 coding DNA: TGCAGTCCTGGAGGGAAAACCACAGATACGCAGTATTTT.